This T cell receptor (beta chain) appears in the sequencing data of a study of response to subunit inactivated influenza vaccine. General study points: Authors proposed each seasonal influenza vaccination draws in few new T cells.

This clonotype was observed a few times. The antigen remains undetermined. Relative to the germline gene, one junction end is altered; a read error may explain this. Each CDR3 protein is one row after TCRdb ran MiXCR on the RT-PCR reads. The table records roughly 760,000 distinct CDR3 sequences, around 20% of them present only once. This CDR3 comprises 13 residues. Germline loops: CDR1 ENHRY, CDR2 SYGVKD. The source material was PBMCs from blood, sampled 4 to 6 days after vaccination. The sequence was collected from a man aged 50 to 59 who received an inactivated influenza vaccine. The J gene is TRBJ2-7, the V gene TRBV10-3; 7 bases are a match to TRBD2. CDR3 protein: CATSSGGVYEQYF. In nucleotides, the CDR3 is TGTGCCACCAGTTCGGGGGGAGTTTACGAGCAGTACTTC.